The following is a TCR beta chain sequence with its context. Antigen specificity is unknown. Trimming took 6 bases from V and 6 from J, leaving 9 bases between them. The CDR3 consists of 11 residues. The germline V gene encodes CDR1 DFQATT and CDR2 SNEGSKA (reference sequence). Using a J-beta primer mix together with a sample-barcoded 5' primer, a second PCR was run for roughly 6 to 12 cycles. Every cDNA was tagged by a template-switch adaptor with 12 random nucleotides. TCRdb ran MiXCR on the 5' RACE reads and lists one entry per CDR3 protein. The table has hundreds of thousands of distinct CDR3 sequences, 20% to 25% seen once; the top ten hold around 22%. The data derive from a study of blood T cells in healthy people across ages. General study points: Both naive CD4+ cell counts and diversity were greater in long-lived donors than in aged donors. Across the age range, TCR beta diversity per million T cells fell in a roughly linear way. Unknown donor CMV status possibly confounded expanded clonotype changes.

V usage is TRBV20-1 and J usage is TRBJ2-1; D unresolved. This sequence originates from a man between 65 and 79 years old in good health. The sequenced material came from blood. DNA for the CDR3: TGCAGTGCAGCCCCGGGCAATGAGCAGTTCTTC. Amino acid sequence: CSAAPGNEQFF.